Listed here are 19 T cell receptor beta chains from one sample, sequenced in a study of cytomegalovirus exposure and HLA in healthy donors. Primers for the PCR totalled 60 Vbeta and 13 Jbeta. Profiling relied on immunoSEQ multiplex PCR, and the TCRdb table lists in-frame clones only, not all of them. This sample has approximately 190,000 clones, with 75% to 90% found just once. Sequenced: PBMCs. All receptors come from a woman between 18 and 29 years old in good health and CMV-seronegative.

The V gene is TRBV12-5, the J gene TRBJ2-1; TRBD2 aligns across 15 bases. Germline V lookup: CDR1 LGHNT, CDR2 FRNRAP. V gave up 5 bases and J gave up 7 bases; unmatched junction bases: 12. This CDR3 has 18 residues. The DNA for the CDR3 is TGTGCTAGTGGTCCGCCCGGACTAGCGGGGGGGCCGATGAATGAGCAGTTCTTC. Protein product: CASGPPGLAGGPMNEQFF.

This chain uses TRBV6-6 with TRBJ2-2; maybe TRBD1 (6 bases). The V gene lost 6 bases and the J gene lost 6 bases, with 14 bases spanning the gap. The CDR3 spans 14 residues. CDR1 and CDR2 (germline): MNHNY, SVGAGI (reference sequence). The CDR3 is CASRITGTPGELFF. The CDR3 DNA reads TGTGCCAGCAGAATCACAGGGACGCCCGGGGAGCTGTTTTTT.

In its sample, this clone was seen once. V and J are TRBV6-6 and TRBJ2-7, with 7 bases fitting TRBD1. The CDR3 covers 16 residues. With 2 bases clipped from V and 1 base from J, the junction kept 8 bases outside the gene matches. Germline V gene data show CDR1 as MNHNY and CDR2 as SVGAGI (reference sequence). The CDR3 DNA is TGTGCCAGCAGTTACGACAACAGGGGATCGTCCTACGAGCAGTACTTC. Its translation is CASSYDNRGSSYEQYF.

The chain is built from TRBV6-5 and TRBJ2-7; 10 bases fit TRBD2. Germline V gene sequence: CDR1 MNHEY, CDR2 SVGAGI. CDR3 length equals 13 residues. V trimming: 6 bases; J trimming: 10 bases; junction bases outside the gene matches: 9. Here the CDR3 reads CASRGAGGPKQYF. As DNA, the CDR3 is TGTGCCAGCAGGGGAGCGGGAGGGCCAAAACAGTACTTC.

This chain connects TRBV7-9 to TRBJ2-5; 7 positions agree with TRBD2. CDR3 size: 15 residues. The V gene end was trimmed by 4 bases and the J gene end by 3 bases; junction bases not matched to a gene: 8. CDR1 is SEHNR and CDR2 is FQNEAQ in the germline V gene (reference sequence). The CDR3 DNA is TGTGCCAGCAGCTCCGGACTAGTGGGGAAAGAGACCCAGTACTTC. Translating it yields CASSSGLVGKETQYF.

The chain is built from TRBV5-6 and TRBJ2-4; D is perhaps TRBD2 (6 bases). With 4 bases removed from V and 3 bases from J, the gap between germline ends came to 17 bases. Looked up from germline, CDR1 is SGHDT and CDR2 is YYEEEE. This CDR3 contains 16 residues. Written as DNA, the CDR3 is TGTGCCAGCAGCCCTGGTCCGACCGGGAGCAAAAACATTCAGTACTTC. Protein sequence: CASSPGPTGSKNIQYF.

V usage is TRBV19 and J usage is TRBJ1-6, with unresolved D. Trimming removed 5 bases from V and 4 bases from J, with 9 bases in between. CDR3 size: 14 residues. Germline CDR1 is LNHDA and CDR2 is SQIVND (reference sequence). The CDR3 coding sequence is TGTGCCAGTAGTCCAACAGTTTATAATTCACCCCTCCACTTT. Its protein product is CASSPTVYNSPLHF.

The chain uses TRBV5-4 and TRBJ1-2; 7 bases are a match to TRBD1. V shed 1 base and J 4 bases; nucleotides not matched to a gene: 4. From germline, CDR1 is SGHNT and CDR2 YYREEE (reference sequence). This CDR3 comprises 14 residues. CDR3 DNA sequence: TGTGCCAGCAGCTTGTGGGCAGGGGGCTATGGCTACACCTTC. Its protein is CASSLWAGGYGYTF.

This clone appeared a few times. The genes are TRBV5-1 and TRBJ2-1; the D gene is possibly TRBD2 (6 bases). Per germline, CDR1 SGHRS and CDR2 YFSETQ. The length of the CDR3 is 14 residues. Between the trimmed V and J ends, which lost 4 bases and 6 bases, there was a span of 14 bases. The CDR3 loop reads CASSNSGAVNEQFF. The CDR3 DNA reads TGCGCCAGCAGCAATAGCGGAGCGGTCAATGAGCAGTTCTTC.

CDR3 sequence: CASTLTQGLGGYTF. The DNA for the CDR3 is TGTGCCAGCACTTTAACTCAGGGCCTAGGGGGCTACACCTTC. The rearrangement joins TRBV6-6 to TRBJ1-2, with a tentative D call TRBD1 (5 bases). The length of the CDR3 is 14 residues. The germline CDR1 and CDR2 sequences are MNHNY and SVGAGI (reference sequence). V was cut by 7 bases and J by 8 bases, with 20 bases left in between.

The chain has TRBV27 and TRBJ1-2, with D perhaps TRBD1 (6 bases). Deletions cut 4 bases from V and 10 bases from J, with 16 bases between. CDR1 and CDR2 (germline): MNHEY, SMNVEV (reference sequence). The CDR3 consists of 13 residues. For the CDR3, the DNA is TGTGCCAGCAGTTCCTCCAGGACAGCCTACTACACCTTC. Translation: CASSSSRTAYYTF.

The chain has TRBV27 and TRBJ2-1; D is possibly TRBD2 (5 bases). CDR3 length: 12 amino acids. Between the trimmed V and J ends, which lost 4 bases and 7 bases, there was a span of 8 bases. Germline V gene sequence: CDR1 MNHEY, CDR2 SMNVEV (reference sequence). The CDR3 DNA reads as TGTGCCAGCAGTTCTCCGGGGAATGAGCAGTTCTTC. Encoded protein: CASSSPGNEQFF.

This chain uses TRBV6-6 with TRBJ1-2; TRBD1 aligns across 8 bases. After removal of 6 bases from V and 2 bases from J, the junction contained 2 bases not matched to a gene. Germline assignment: CDR1 MNHNY and CDR2 SVGAGI (reference sequence). The CDR3 sequence is 13 residues long. CDR3 region: CASRTGANYGYTF. As DNA, the CDR3 is TGTGCCAGCAGGACAGGGGCAAACTATGGCTACACCTTC.

The rearrangement links TRBV18 to TRBJ2-1; 11 positions match TRBD2. The V gene's germline CDR1 is KGHSH and CDR2 LQKENI. The CDR3 is 13 residues long. V was pared by 4 bases and J by 8 bases, with 1 base of the junction left unmatched. The CDR3 reads CASSRGLADEQFF. The CDR3 DNA is TGTGCCAGCTCACGGGGACTAGCGGATGAGCAGTTCTTC.

The genes are TRBV19 and TRBJ2-1; D ambiguous. This CDR3 has 13 residues. The V end lost 6 bases, the J end lost 0 bases, and 6 bases lay between the germline ends. CDR1 and CDR2 (germline): LNHDA, SQIVND (reference sequence). In DNA, the CDR3 is TGTGCCAGTAGGATGAGCTCCTACAATGAGCAGTTCTTC. Translated, it gives CASRMSSYNEQFF.

Only one count was recorded for this clone. The chain couples TRBV27 to TRBJ2-2; TRBD1 might be the D (6 bases). The CDR3 is 12 amino acids. Germline V gives CDR1 MNHEY, CDR2 SMNVEV (reference sequence). V gave up 8 bases and J gave up 9 bases, with 13 bases separating them. The CDR3 sequence is CASGTGRRELFF. The CDR3 DNA follows: TGTGCCAGCGGAACAGGGCGAAGGGAGCTGTTTTTT.

This clone was counted a single time. The gene calls are TRBV6-4 and TRBJ2-3; the match to TRBD2 covers 16 bases. Germline V gene data show CDR1 as MRHNA and CDR2 as SNTAGT. The CDR3 covers 19 residues. After removal of 0 bases from V and 2 bases from J, the junction contained 5 bases not matched to a gene. In DNA form, the CDR3 reads TGTGCCAGCAGTGACTCCGGGACTAGCGGGGGGGGGCCCACAGATACGCAGTATTTT. Translating gives CASSDSGTSGGGPTDTQYF.

V usage is TRBV6-6 and J usage is TRBJ2-5; TRBD2 agrees at 8 bases. CDR3 length equals 16 residues. Germline assignment: CDR1 MNHNY and CDR2 SVGAGI (reference sequence). With V trimmed by 6 bases and J by 3 bases, 12 bases remained unmatched. DNA of the CDR3: TGTGCCAGCAGCGAATTGGGCGGGGGGCGCGAAGAGACCCAGTACTTC. Its translation: CASSELGGGREETQYF.

The chain's CDR3 is CASSSSGEADTQYF. In nucleotides, the CDR3 is TGTGCCAGCAGCTCTAGCGGGGAGGCAGATACGCAGTATTTT. V usage is TRBV7-9 and J usage is TRBJ2-3, with 9 bases matching TRBD2. This CDR3 is 14 amino acids long. Germline CDR1 is SEHNR and CDR2 is FQNEAQ (reference sequence). V was clipped by 4 bases and J by 4 bases; unmatched bases: 3.